This TCR beta chain emerged from a study of identical twins. There are 16 residues in the CDR3. Germline V lookup: CDR1 SGHVS, CDR2 FQNEAQ. Trimming removed 3 bases from V and 2 bases from J; junction bases left unmatched: 8. This clonotype was found many times. Each donor was a healthy Caucasian. TCRdb redid the calling of the 5' RACE reads with MiXCR, one entry per CDR3 protein. In the table there are approximately 600,000 distinct CDR3 sequences, 7.1% of which are singletons. This sample also appeared in a second study, on yellow fever vaccine responses in identical twins.

This TCR came from a woman under 30 in good health. The chain joins TRBV7-8 to TRBJ1-1; TRBD1 agrees at 8 bases. Sequenced sample: PBMCs. This chain's CDR3 is CASSFTRTGLNTEAFF. DNA of the CDR3: TGTGCCAGCAGCTTTACCCGGACAGGGCTTAACACTGAAGCTTTCTTT.